The present T cell receptor (beta chain) was sequenced within a study of response to subunit inactivated influenza vaccine. This CDR3 spans 16 amino acids. CDR1 SEHNR and CDR2 FQNEAQ come from the germline V gene (reference sequence). With V trimmed by 2 bases and J by 4 bases, 10 bases remained unmatched. Notes on the study in general: Few new T cells, the authors suggested, are recruited by each seasonal influenza vaccination.

Details on this clonotype: The antigen remains undetermined.

TCRdb processed the RT-PCR reads anew with MiXCR; each CDR3 protein has one entry. The table shows hundreds of thousands of distinct CDR3 sequences, with 15% to 18% occurring only once. V gene TRBV7-9 combines with J gene TRBJ2-5; 7 bases agree with TRBD1. The sample was PBMCs from blood, taken 11 to 12 days after vaccination. This clonotype was obtained from a man in his fifties or sixties who received an inactivated influenza vaccine. The DNA of the CDR3 is TGTGCCAGCAGCTTACCTGATGGGACAGATTTAGAGACCCAGTACTTC. Amino acids: CASSLPDGTDLETQYF.